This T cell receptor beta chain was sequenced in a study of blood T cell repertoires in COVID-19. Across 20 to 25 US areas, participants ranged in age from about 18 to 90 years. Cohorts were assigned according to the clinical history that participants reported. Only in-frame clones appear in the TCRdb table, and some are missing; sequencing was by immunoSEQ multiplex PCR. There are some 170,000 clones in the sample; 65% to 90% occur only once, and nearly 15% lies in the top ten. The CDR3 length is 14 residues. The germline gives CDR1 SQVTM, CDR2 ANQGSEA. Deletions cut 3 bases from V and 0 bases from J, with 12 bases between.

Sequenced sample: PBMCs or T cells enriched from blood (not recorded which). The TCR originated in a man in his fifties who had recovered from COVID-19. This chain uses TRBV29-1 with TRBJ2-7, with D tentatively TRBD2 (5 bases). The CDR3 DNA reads TGCAGCGTTGAGTTGGACTCTAGCTCCTACGAGCAGTACTTC. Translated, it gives CSVELDSSSYEQYF.